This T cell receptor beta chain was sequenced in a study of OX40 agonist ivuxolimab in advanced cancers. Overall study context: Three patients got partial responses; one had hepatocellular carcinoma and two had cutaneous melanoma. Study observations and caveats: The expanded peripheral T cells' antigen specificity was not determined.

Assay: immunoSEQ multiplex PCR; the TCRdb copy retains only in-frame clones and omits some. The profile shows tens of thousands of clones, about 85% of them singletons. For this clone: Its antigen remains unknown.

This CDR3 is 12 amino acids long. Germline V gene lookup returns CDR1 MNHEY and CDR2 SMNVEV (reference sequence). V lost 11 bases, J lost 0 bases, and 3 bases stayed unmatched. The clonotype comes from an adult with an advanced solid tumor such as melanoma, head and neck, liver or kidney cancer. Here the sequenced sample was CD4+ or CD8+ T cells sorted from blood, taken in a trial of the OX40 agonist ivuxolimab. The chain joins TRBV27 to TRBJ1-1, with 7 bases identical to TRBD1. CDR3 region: CAVQGMNTEAFF. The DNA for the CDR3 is TGTGCCGTACAGGGGATGAACACTGAAGCTTTCTTT.